A selection of T cell receptor beta chains follows, all from one sample in a study of long-term antiretroviral therapy in people with HIV. Generated by immunoSEQ multiplex PCR, the TCRdb table keeps only in-frame clones and is missing some. The data contain about 11,000 clones, roughly 79% of them singletons. This specimen was unsorted PBMCs, taken at the start of antiretroviral therapy, before treatment. The source is a man aged 25 to 45 with HIV. Both conserved end residues are part of each CDR3. The D gene is left open where the match is weak. Clone size is not always given. Where it is, it says once, few, many or a class for expanded clones.

v_gene	d_gene	j_gene	abundance	CDR3aa	CDR3nt
TRBV27	NA	TRBJ1-5	NA	CASKGWDQPQHF	TGTGCCAGCAAGGGGTGGGATCAGCCCCAGCATTTT
TRBV6-6	NA	TRBJ1-1	once	CASRTPTAYTEAFF	TGTGCCAGCAGGACACCCACGGCTTATACTGAAGCTTTCTTT
TRBV10-2	NA	TRBJ1-6	NA	CASSESGGERSPLHF	TGCGCCAGCAGTGAGTCCGGAGGGGAGCGGTCACCCCTCCACTTT
TRBV28	TRBD2	TRBJ2-5	NA	CASSPRGTSGQMYQETQYF	TGTGCCAGCAGTCCCCGGGGGACTAGCGGACAGATGTACCAAGAGACCCAGTACTTC
TRBV5-1	TRBD2	TRBJ2-1	once	CASSSASGRGYNEQFF	TGCGCCAGCAGCTCCGCAAGCGGGAGGGGTTACAATGAGCAGTTCTTC
TRBV7-9	TRBD1	TRBJ2-7	few	CASSRTRDSSYEQYF	TGTGCCAGCAGCCGCACTCGGGACAGTTCCTACGAGCAGTACTTC
TRBV18	NA	TRBJ1-5	NA	CASSPGARQPQHF	TGTGCCAGCTCACCAGGGGCTCGGCAGCCCCAGCATTTT
TRBV5-4	TRBD1	TRBJ1-2	NA	CASSSHRDSPAVGYTF	TGTGCCAGCAGCTCCCACCGGGACAGCCCGGCTGTTGGCTACACCTTC
TRBV6-1	TRBD1	TRBJ2-3	NA	CASSELQGGTDTQYF	TGTGCCAGCAGTGAATTACAGGGGGGCACAGATACGCAGTATTTT
TRBV2	TRBD2	TRBJ2-2	NA	CASMSGGGAGELFF	TGTGCCAGCATGTCGGGGGGAGGGGCCGGGGAGCTGTTTTTT
TRBV5-4	NA	TRBJ2-7	NA	CASSLVSPLSGEQYF	TGTGCCAGCAGCTTGGTATCCCCCCTCTCGGGAGAGCAGTACTTC
TRBV7-8	NA	TRBJ1-1	once	CASSFPGLNTEAFF	TGTGCCAGCAGCTTTCCCGGACTTAACACTGAAGCTTTCTTT
TRBV6-5	NA	TRBJ2-7	NA	CASSQDGRGFDEQYF	TGTGCCAGCAGCCAGGACGGGAGAGGGTTCGACGAGCAGTACTTC
TRBV7-9	NA	TRBJ2-2	NA	CASSPPMGGRELFF	TGTGCCAGCAGCCCCCCCATGGGCGGGAGGGAGCTGTTTTTT
TRBV4-1	NA	TRBJ1-5	NA	CASSQDAGIGQPQHF	TGCGCCAGCAGCCAAGATGCCGGGATAGGTCAGCCCCAGCATTTT
TRBV5-1	TRBD2	TRBJ2-1	once	CASSLDSGGRYNEQFF	TGCGCCAGCAGCTTGGATAGCGGGGGGAGGTACAATGAGCAGTTCTTC
TRBV7-9	TRBD2	TRBJ2-5	NA	CASSPERGEYQETQYF	TGTGCCAGCAGCCCCGAGCGGGGGGAGTACCAAGAGACCCAGTACTTC
TRBV29-1	NA	TRBJ1-3	few	CSVGTDTIYF	TGCAGCGTCGGAACAGACACCATATATTTT
TRBV4-2	TRBD1	TRBJ1-2	medium-sized	CASSFERGQGYYGYTF	TGTGCCAGCAGCTTCGAACGGGGACAGGGGTACTATGGCTACACCTTC
TRBV30	NA	TRBJ2-5	once	CAWSGANQETQYF	TGTGCCTGGAGTGGAGCGAACCAAGAGACCCAGTACTTC
TRBV7-2	NA	TRBJ2-7	NA	CASSLSASSYEQYF	TGTGCCAGCAGCTTATCAGCGTCGAGCTACGAGCAGTACTTC
TRBV7-8	NA	TRBJ1-1	NA	CASSLVGANTEAFF	TGTGCCAGCAGCTTAGTTGGAGCCAACACTGAAGCTTTCTTT
TRBV5-1	NA	TRBJ1-4	NA	CASSLGEPSNEKLFF	TGCGCCAGCAGCTTGGGGGAGCCGAGTAATGAAAAACTGTTTTTT
TRBV28	TRBD2	TRBJ2-2	NA	CASSFFGLKTSGKNTGELFF	TGTGCCAGCAGTTTTTTCGGACTTAAGACTAGCGGGAAGAACACCGGGGAGCTGTTTTTT
TRBV7-9	TRBD1	TRBJ2-7	NA	CASSEPGQGGEQYF	TGTGCCAGCAGCGAACCGGGACAGGGAGGCGAGCAGTACTTC
TRBV27	NA	TRBJ2-2	NA	CASTEGGGTGELFF	TGTGCCAGCACCGAGGGAGGGGGCACCGGGGAGCTGTTTTTT
TRBV30	NA	TRBJ1-5	NA	CAWSVQKGGPQHF	TGTGCCTGGAGTGTACAGAAAGGAGGGCCCCAGCATTTT
TRBV29-1	NA	TRBJ1-4	NA	CSVGGPATNEKLFF	TGCAGCGTGGGGGGACCGGCAACTAATGAAAAACTGTTTTTT